This TCR beta chain was captured by sequencing in a study of STAT5B mutations in CD4+ large granular lymphocyte leukemia. Sequenced by immunoSEQ multiplex PCR; TCRdb stores in-frame clones only, minus some. The sample shows a few thousand clones, 65% to 85% of them seen only once. This clone appeared a few times. The CDR3 length is 12 residues. CDR1 is PRHDT, CDR2 FYEKMQ, per germline (reference sequence). The V segment lost 11 bases and the J segment 1 base; nucleotides outside the gene matches: 3. The J gene is TRBJ1-1, the V gene TRBV13, with TRBD1 matching over 8 bases. This clonotype was obtained from a man aged 70-80 years with CD4+ T-cell large granular lymphocyte leukemia. The specimen sequenced was PBMCs. CDR3 DNA: TGTGCCGGAGGACAGGGGAACACTGAAGCTTTCTTT. Residues: CAGGQGNTEAFF. The variable domain in full, completed from reference TRBV13 and TRBJ1-1, reads AAGVIQSPRHLIKEKRETATLKCYPIPRHDTVYWYQQGPGQDPQFLISFYEKMQSDKGSIPDRFSAQQFSDYHSELNMSSLELGDSALYFCAGGQGNTEAFFGQGTRLTVV.